The sequence of this T cell receptor (beta chain) was determined in a study of beta chain features in type 1 diabetes. The overall study: Patients and healthy donors were similar in age, gender and cell yields.

As every portion of the isolated RNA was reverse transcribed, the sequencing read expressed TCRB transcripts. Assay used: immunoSEQ multiplex PCR; TCRdb lists only in-frame clones, some missing. The table shows 900,000 or so clones, with under 20% occurring only once. CDR3 size: 13 residues. With V trimmed by 8 bases and J by 2 bases, 5 bases remained unmatched. Looked up from germline, CDR1 is SNHLY and CDR2 is FYNNEI. This clone has more than one count but fewer than ten. The rearrangement uses TRBV2 and TRBJ2-5, with 7 bases fitting TRBD1. Sequenced sample: naive CD4+ T cells from blood. The TCR originated in a woman in her late teens or twenties in good health. The DNA of the CDR3 is TGTGCCAGCCTCTCGGACAGGCAAGAGACCCAGTACTTC. This encodes CASLSDRQETQYF.